What follows describes a single T cell receptor beta chain. This entry is derived from a study of blood T cell repertoires in COVID-19. The CDR3 totals 17 residues. Germline V gene sequence: CDR1 SGHAT, CDR2 FQDESV (reference sequence). V trimming: 0 bases; J trimming: 4 bases; junction bases outside the gene matches: 4. The table came from immunoSEQ multiplex PCR; TCRdb's copy has only in-frame clones and leaves some out. The table has more than 250,000 clones, 85% to 90% seen once. The sequence derives from a young woman who had recovered from COVID-19. The V and J genes are TRBV11-1 and TRBJ2-1; 12 bases map to TRBD2. Sequences were obtained from PBMCs or T cells enriched from blood (not recorded which). CDR3 coding DNA: TGTGCCAGCAGCTTAGCACTAGCGGGAGGCGGGTACAATGAGCAGTTCTTC. As protein: CASSLALAGGGYNEQFF. The full variable domain, its missing parts supplied by reference TRBV11-1 and TRBJ2-1, is EAEVAQSPRYKITEKSQAVAFWCDPISGHATLYWYRQILGQGPELLVQFQDESVVDDSQLPKDRFSAERLKGVDSTLKIQPAELGDSAMYLCASSLALAGGGYNEQFFGPGTRLTVL.